This T cell receptor beta chain was obtained from a study of T-cell reconstitution after alpha-beta-depleted transplantation in children. It was with unique molecular identifiers that the TCRbeta library was prepared. One entry per CDR3 protein results from TCRdb running MiXCR on the PCR reads. The sample has a few hundred thousand distinct CDR3 sequences; roughly 7.8% are singletons. This clonotype was recorded a few times. Its specificity is not known. Germline-derived CDR1 and CDR2 are SGHVS and FQNEAQ. CDR3 length equals 15 residues. The V and J ends lost 5 bases and 8 bases, in that order; junction bases with no gene match: 12. Study-level points and caveats: T-cell counts and diversity at one year post-transplant came mainly from newly produced T cells. Surviving recipient T cells and thymic progenitors produced the high day-60 TCRbeta diversity seen in some patients. Expanded graft clones numbering several hundred reportedly gave rise to alpha-beta T cells about two months after transplant.

The chain combines TRBV7-8 with TRBJ1-2; 9 positions agree with TRBD1. This clonotype was obtained from a female patient aged 2-10 years who had a stem cell transplant for Fanconi anemia, so the T cells may come from the graft donor. The sample consisted of peripheral blood, taken 360 days after TCRalphabeta/CD19-depleted stem cell transplant. The CDR3 DNA reads as TGTGCCAGCAGCACCCGGACAGGGGTTGGACGGGGCTACACCTTC. Its translation is CASSTRTGVGRGYTF.